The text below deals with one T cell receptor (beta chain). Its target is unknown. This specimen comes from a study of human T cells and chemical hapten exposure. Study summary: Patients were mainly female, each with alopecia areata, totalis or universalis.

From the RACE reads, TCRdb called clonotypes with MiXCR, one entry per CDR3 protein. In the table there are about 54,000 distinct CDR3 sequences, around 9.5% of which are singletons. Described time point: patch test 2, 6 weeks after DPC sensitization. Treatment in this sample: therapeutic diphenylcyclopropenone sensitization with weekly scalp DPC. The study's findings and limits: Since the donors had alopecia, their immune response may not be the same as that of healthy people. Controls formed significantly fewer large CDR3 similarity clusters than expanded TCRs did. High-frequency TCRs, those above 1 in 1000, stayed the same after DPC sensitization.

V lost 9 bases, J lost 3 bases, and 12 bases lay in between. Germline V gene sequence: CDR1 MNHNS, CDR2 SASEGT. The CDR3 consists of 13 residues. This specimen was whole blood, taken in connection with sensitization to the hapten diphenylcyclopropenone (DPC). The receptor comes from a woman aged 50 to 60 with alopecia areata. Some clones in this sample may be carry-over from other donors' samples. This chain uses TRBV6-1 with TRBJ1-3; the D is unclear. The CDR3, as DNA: TGTGCCAGTTGGGGTTTAGGTGGAAACACCATATATTTT. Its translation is CASWGLGGNTIYF.